A selection of T cell receptor beta chains follows, all from one sample in a study of blood T cell repertoires in COVID-19. Measured with immunoSEQ multiplex PCR; TCRdb has only the in-frame clones, and not every one. The sample shows 65,000 to 70,000 clones, 65% to 90% of them seen only once. Sequenced material: peripheral blood. The receptors here all came from a woman aged 55-70 years with acute or convalescent COVID-19. Each CDR3 is given with its conserved first and last residue. A D gene is named only where the DNA matches it firmly. Where a row states a size, it is once, few, many or the class of an expanded clone; other rows omit it.

16,NA,TRBJ1-5,TRBV6-1,TRBD1,TGTGCCAGCAGTGGATCCGACAGGGCCCTCAATCAGCCCCAGCATTTT,CASSGSDRALNQPQHF
13,once,TRBJ2-1,TRBV11-3,NA,TGTGCCAGCAGTTTCCGCCCTGCCGGACAACAGTTCTTC,CASSFRPAGQQFF
15,NA,TRBJ1-2,TRBV2,NA,TGTGCCAGCAGTGAAATATCATCGACAGCTATGGTCTACACCTTC,CASSEISSTAMVYTF
15,NA,TRBJ2-7,TRBV21-1,NA,TGTGCCAGCAGCAGACCGACAGGGGGATTCTACGAGCAGTACTTC,CASSRPTGGFYEQYF
11,few,TRBJ2-1,TRBV18,NA,TGTGCCAGCTCACCGACAGAAGAGCAGTTCTTC,CASSPTEEQFF
15,NA,TRBJ2-1,TRBV24-1,NA,TGTGCCACCAGTGTAATCAGGGGTGTATACAATGAGCAGTTCTTC,CATSVIRGVYNEQFF
15,few,TRBJ2-2,TRBV18,TRBD1,TGTGCCAGCTCACCGAATCAGGGGGCGAACGGGGAGCTGTTTTTT,CASSPNQGANGELFF
14,few,TRBJ2-3,TRBV2,TRBD2,TGTGCCAGCAGAGCTAGCGGGTTCACAGATACGCAGTATTTT,CASRASGFTDTQYF
15,NA,TRBJ2-7,TRBV18,TRBD1,TGTGCCAGCTCACCACGGACAGGGGAATCATACGAGCAGTACTTC,CASSPRTGESYEQYF
12,NA,TRBJ2-1,TRBV6-2/TRBV6-3,NA,TGTGCCAGCAGTTACCGGGGTAATGAGCAGTTCTTC,CASSYRGNEQFF
16,few,TRBJ1-1,TRBV29-1,NA,TGCAGCGTTGAAGAGGGTCCAGGGGCTGGGTACACTGAAGCTTTCTTT,CSVEEGPGAGYTEAFF
15,NA,TRBJ1-1,TRBV4-1,TRBD1,TGCGCCAGCAGCCTTGCCGGGACAGGAAACACTGAAGCTTTCTTT,CASSLAGTGNTEAFF
16,NA,TRBJ2-1,TRBV6-2/TRBV6-3,TRBD2,TGTGCCAGCAGCCTAGGGACTAGCGGGAGGCTCAATGAGCAGTTCTTC,CASSLGTSGRLNEQFF
13,NA,TRBJ1-1,TRBV27,NA,TGTGCCAGCAGCCCCACAGAGAACACTGAAGCTTTCTTT,CASSPTENTEAFF
12,NA,TRBJ1-5,TRBV19,NA,TGTGCCAGTCAGCCGGAGGATCAGCCCCAGCATTTT,CASQPEDQPQHF
13,NA,TRBJ1-2,TRBV27,NA,TGTGCCAGCAGTTCGGGGGCTAACTATGGCTACACCTTC,CASSSGANYGYTF
14,NA,TRBJ1-1,TRBV2,NA,TGTGCCAGCAGTGAAAGCTGGGAGGACACTGAAGCTTTCTTT,CASSESWEDTEAFF
13,NA,TRBJ2-7,TRBV11-3,NA,TGTGCCAGCAGCTTCCTCAATGGACAGGAGCAGTACTTC,CASSFLNGQEQYF
15,few,TRBJ1-2,TRBV9,TRBD1,TGTGCCAGCTCAACGACAGGGGGCGCTTCGGGCGGCTACACCTTC,CASSTTGGASGGYTF
16,NA,TRBJ1-4,TRBV28,TRBD1,TGTGCCAGCACCGAGGGGGGTCAGGGGGCTAATGAAAAACTGTTTTTT,CASTEGGQGANEKLFF
17,NA,TRBJ2-1,TRBV6-6,TRBD2,TGTGCCAGCAGTCCCCGATGGAGTAGCGGGAAAGTAGAAGAGCAGTTCTTC,CASSPRWSSGKVEEQFF
17,NA,TRBJ2-5,TRBV3-1/TRBV3-2,TRBD2,TGTGCCAGCAGCCCAGAGGCGGGACTAGCGGGACTAGAGACCCAGTACTTC,CASSPEAGLAGLETQYF
14,NA,TRBJ1-1,TRBV5-1,NA,TGCGCCAGCAGCGTACAGGGAGGGACTGGTAGGGCTTTCTTT,CASSVQGGTGRAFF
14,NA,TRBJ1-1,TRBV28,NA,TGTGCCACCCGGGGGGGGTCCGCGAACACTGAAGCTTTCTTT,CATRGGSANTEAFF
17,NA,TRBJ1-1,TRBV19,TRBD1,TGTGCCAGTAGTATAGTTCGGGGACAGGGGGCGAACACTGAAGCTTTCTTT,CASSIVRGQGANTEAFF
15,NA,TRBJ2-7,TRBV9,TRBD1,TGTGCCAGCAGCAGGGGACAGGGGAAGGTCTACGAGCAGTACTTC,CASSRGQGKVYEQYF
14,NA,TRBJ1-2,TRBV6-1,NA,TGTGCCAGCAGTGAAGGGGGACTGTCCTATGGCTACACCTTC,CASSEGGLSYGYTF
15,NA,TRBJ2-7,TRBV2,TRBD2,TGTGCCAGCAGGCGGACTAGCGGGGGGACCTACGAGCAGTACTTC,CASRRTSGGTYEQYF
15,NA,TRBJ1-6,TRBV15,NA,TGTGCCACCAGCAGCCGGGATTTCTATAATTCACCCCTCCACTTT,CATSSRDFYNSPLHF
16,NA,TRBJ1-2,TRBV15,NA,TGTGCCACCAGCAGCCTAAGGGACACCCGTAACTATGGCTACACCTTC,CATSSLRDTRNYGYTF
14,NA,TRBJ1-5,TRBV24-1,NA,TGTGCCACCAGTGATAACAACGCTCACAGGGTCCAGCATTTT,CATSDNNAHRVQHF
14,few,TRBJ2-7,TRBV6-6,NA,TGTGCCAGCGTCGAACAGCCGAGCTCCTACGAGCAGTACTTC,CASVEQPSSYEQYF
16,NA,TRBJ1-1,TRBV28,NA,TGTGCCAGCACCCTGGGCGGGGGCGGGGGGAACACTGAAGCTTTCTTT,CASTLGGGGGNTEAFF
14,NA,TRBJ2-3,TRBV11-2,NA,TGTGCCAGCAGCTCTAGGCCCCCGGCCGATACGCAGTATTTT,CASSSRPPADTQYF
14,once,TRBJ2-5,TRBV5-1,NA,TGCGCCAGCCAACGCGGGGCCTCTGGAGAGACCCAGTACTTC,CASQRGASGETQYF
16,few,TRBJ2-1,TRBV5-1,TRBD2,TGCGCCAGCAGCTTGGTAGCGGGGGGCTCCTACAATGAGCAGTTCTTC,CASSLVAGGSYNEQFF
14,NA,TRBJ1-2,TRBV2,TRBD1,TGTGCCAGCAGTGAGTCTGGACAGGGCCATGGCTACACCTTC,CASSESGQGHGYTF
15,NA,TRBJ2-7,TRBV15,NA,TGTGCCACCAGCAGAGATCAGGCGGGTCTGGGCGAGCAGTACTTC,CATSRDQAGLGEQYF
16,NA,TRBJ1-5,TRBV6-1,NA,TGTGCCAGCAGTGAAATACGGACAGACTTCAATCAGCCCCAGCATTTT,CASSEIRTDFNQPQHF
13,NA,TRBJ2-7,TRBV6-5,TRBD1,TGTGCCAGCAGTCGGGACAGCTACTACGAGCAGTACTTC,CASSRDSYYEQYF
16,NA,TRBJ1-5,TRBV19,TRBD1,TGTGCCAGTAGTATATGGAAGGGACAGAACAATCAGCCCCAGCATTTT,CASSIWKGQNNQPQHF
11,NA,TRBJ1-2,TRBV30,NA,TGTGCTTCAGAAGCTAACTATGGCTACACCTTC,CASEANYGYTF
15,NA,TRBJ2-3,TRBV19,TRBD2,TGTGCCAGTCGGGGACTAGCGGGGGGCACAGATACGCAGTATTTT,CASRGLAGGTDTQYF
17,NA,TRBJ2-3,TRBV29-1,NA,TGCAGCGTTAAAGGGAGGCCGGGACTGGGTTCCACAGATACGCAGTATTTT,CSVKGRPGLGSTDTQYF
13,NA,TRBJ2-7,TRBV10-3,NA,TGTGCCATCAGGCTAGACTCCTCCTACGAGCAGTACTTC,CAIRLDSSYEQYF
13,once,TRBJ1-2,TRBV19,NA,TGTGCCAGTAGTAGTCCCGGAGGTTGGATCTACACCTTC,CASSSPGGWIYTF
15,NA,TRBJ2-7,TRBV4-2,NA,TGTGCCGGCAGCCAAGAGGTGGCTAGTCTTCGGGAGCAGTACTTC,CAGSQEVASLREQYF
15,NA,TRBJ2-7,TRBV15,TRBD1,TGTGCCACCAGTAGAATGGGGACAGGGATACACGAGCAGTACTTC,CATSRMGTGIHEQYF
16,NA,TRBJ2-7,TRBV4-1,TRBD1,TGCGCCAGCAGCCGAATTCCGGGGACAGGGGTGGGGGAGCAGTACTTC,CASSRIPGTGVGEQYF
14,few,TRBJ1-1,TRBV11-1,NA,TGTGCCAGCAGCTTAGCGCAGCGGGGGACTGAAGCTTTCTTT,CASSLAQRGTEAFF
17,NA,TRBJ1-5,TRBV4-1,TRBD1,TGCGCCAGCAGCCAAGAGTCCCAGGGGGCAAGCAATCAGCCCCAGCATTTT,CASSQESQGASNQPQHF
14,NA,TRBJ1-5,TRBV11-1,TRBD1,TGTGCCAGCAGCATCGGGACAGTCCGTCAGCCCCAGCATTTT,CASSIGTVRQPQHF